Sequencing of this T cell receptor beta chain was carried out in a study of OX40 agonist ivuxolimab in advanced cancers. About the investigation overall: Ivuxolimab, which targeted the costimulatory receptor OX40 (CD134), was an agonistic, fully human IgG2 monoclonal antibody. Intravenous ivuxolimab was administered to patients every 2 weeks at six dose levels: 0.01, 0.1, 0.3, 1.5, 3 and 10 mg/kg. Of the 50 to 55 patients in dose escalation, about 20 had hepatocellular carcinoma, around 15 had melanoma, 9 had renal cell carcinoma and 9 had head and neck cancer. In the dose-escalation cohort, around four fifths of patients were male, and the mean age was 60 years with a range of roughly 20 to 80. Prior anti-PD-1, anti-PD-L1 or anti-CTLA-4 therapy was permitted, and less than 45% of dose-escalation patients had received checkpoint inhibitors. Partial responses occurred in three dose-escalation patients: two with cutaneous melanoma and one with hepatocellular carcinoma. The point of sequencing TCRbeta in the periphery was to test whether ivuxolimab changed TCR sequence diversity and drove clonal T-cell expansion. The paper covers the monotherapy dose-escalation part of the phase I ivuxolimab trial, which included N ≈ 50 patients. Broad study findings and their caveats: Low levels of normalized T-cell clonal expansion were also seen in some patients who did not respond. After ivuxolimab, expanded clones were on average more numerous among CD8+ T cells than among CD4+ T cells. In the 0.1-3.0 mg/kg groups, partial responders were among the patients with the lowest normalized peripheral clonal expansion, particularly in CD8+ T cells. At doses of 0.1 to 3.0 mg/kg, clonal expansion of both CD4+ and CD8+ blood T cells was observed from baseline to week 6. Antigen specificity was not determined for the clonally expanded peripheral T cells.

Patients with a history of autoimmune disease or receiving systemic immunosuppression were excluded from the trial. Peripheral blood for TCR sequencing was drawn from every dose cohort at baseline, at cycle 4 day 1 and at cycle 7 day 1. Samples came from an open-label, multicenter, first-in-human phase I dose-escalation trial of ivuxolimab. Adults with locally advanced or metastatic melanoma, renal cell carcinoma, hepatocellular carcinoma or head and neck squamous cell carcinoma were enrolled in the trial. Before TCR sequencing, CD4+ and CD8+ T cells were separately sorted from peripheral blood. This clone is described as medium-sized (0.01 to 0.1%). Its recognized antigen is unknown. Qualities for individual bases were not recorded, and no much larger clone is one base off. Genomic DNA was extracted from sorted cells for sequencing of the TCRbeta CDR3 region. The immunoSEQ Assay was used to sequence the TCRbeta CDR3 regions. TCRdb's version of the immuneACCESS table is confined to in-frame rearrangements and falls short of the full clone set. An unresolved V gene accounts for under half of the shortfall where checked; the remainder is of unknown origin. The sample has about 27,000 clones on record, 76% of them singletons. Around 13% of the sample is held by the ten biggest clonotypes.

The CDR3, from cysteine to phenylalanine, totals 18 residues. The kept DNA is CDR3 alone, 54 bases in frame from the first base. The germline V gene (reference sequence) specifies SEHNR as CDR1 and FQNEAQ as CDR2. Cut back by 3 bases and 6 bases, the V and J ends lie 23 bases apart. Here the sequenced sample was CD4+ or CD8+ T cells sorted from blood, taken in a trial of the OX40 agonist ivuxolimab. This sequence was found in an adult with an advanced solid tumor such as melanoma, head and neck, liver or kidney cancer. The rearrangement combines TRBV7-9 with TRBJ2-2, with TRBD1 as a weak D call on 6 bases. The CDR3 has the sequence CASSFTAGARSGAGELFF. In nucleotides, the sequence is TGTGCCAGCAGCTTCACGGCAGGGGCACGGTCAGGCGCCGGGGAGCTGTTTTTT.